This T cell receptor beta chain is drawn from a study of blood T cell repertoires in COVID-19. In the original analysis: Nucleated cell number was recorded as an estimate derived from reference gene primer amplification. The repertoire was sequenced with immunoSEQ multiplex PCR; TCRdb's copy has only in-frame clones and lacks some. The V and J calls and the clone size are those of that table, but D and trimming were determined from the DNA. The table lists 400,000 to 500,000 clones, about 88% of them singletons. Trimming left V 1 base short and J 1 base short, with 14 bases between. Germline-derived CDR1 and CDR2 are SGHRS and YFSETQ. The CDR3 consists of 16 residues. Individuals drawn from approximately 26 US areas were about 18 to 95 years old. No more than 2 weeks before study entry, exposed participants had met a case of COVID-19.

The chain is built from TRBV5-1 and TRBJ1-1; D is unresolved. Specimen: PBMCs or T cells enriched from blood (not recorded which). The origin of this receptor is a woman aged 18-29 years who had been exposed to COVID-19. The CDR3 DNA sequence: TGCGCCAGCAGCTTGTCGCAGGTAGTTACGAACACTGAAGCTTTCTTT. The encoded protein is CASSLSQVVTNTEAFF.